This TCR beta chain was captured in a study of cytomegalovirus exposure and HLA in healthy donors. The PCR made use of 60 Vbeta and 13 Jbeta primers. TCRdb's table, derived via immunoSEQ multiplex PCR, lists solely in-frame clones and lacks some. The specimen's table records roughly 80,000 clones. Study-level results: Association with HLA alleles at 0.05 false discovery rate was found for 16,951 TCR beta sequences in a later analysis.

Remarks on this clone: What it binds is not known.

This CDR3 has 14 residues. Germline loops: CDR1 MNHEY, CDR2 SVGAGI. Trimming removed 4 bases from V and 2 bases from J; junction bases left unmatched: 4. The chain joins TRBV6-5 to TRBJ2-7, with 8 bases aligning to TRBD1. This clonotype was sampled from a girl aged 10 to 17 in good health and CMV-seropositive. The material sequenced was PBMCs. The DNA for the CDR3 is TGTGCCAGCAGTTCGGGACAGGAGGCCTACGAGCAGTACTTC. Residues: CASSSGQEAYEQYF.